The following is a T cell receptor beta chain sequence with its context. These data originate in a study of shared clonotypes between healthy human individuals. Libraries were prepared by immunoSEQ multiplex PCR; TCRdb keeps only in-frame clonotypes and omits some of them. Among roughly 2.5 million clones listed, around 94% were seen once. Germline CDR1 SNHLY, CDR2 FYNNEI. Trimming pared 5 bases from V and 4 bases from J, leaving 15 bases between. This CDR3 region has 15 residues. Specimen: naive CD4+ T cells sorted from blood. Regarding subset: CD45RA+ positively selected. This receptor was taken from a man aged 18 to 29 in good health. The genes are TRBV2 and TRBJ2-1; D gene unclear. DNA for the CDR3: TGTGCCAGCAGTCCAGAACAGCCCGGTTACAATGAGCAGTTCTTC. As protein: CASSPEQPGYNEQFF.